This T cell receptor (beta chain) was sequenced during a study of shared clonotypes between healthy human individuals. Overall study results and limits: For sorted subsets, rarefaction showed incomplete sequencing despite large depth.

In germline, CDR1 is SQVTM, CDR2 ANQGSEA. V dropped 6 bases and J dropped 4; count of bases not matched to a gene: 4. The CDR3 is 12 residues long. With respect to this clone: Its antigen remains unidentified. The sample has other DNA sequences that encode this CDR3 too.

Assay used: immunoSEQ multiplex PCR; TCRdb lists only in-frame clones, some missing. The sample records 2,500,000 or so clones, 93% being singletons. This TCR derives from a man between 18 and 35 years old in good health. Some clones in this sample may be carry-over from other donors' samples. The sequencing input was naive CD4+ T cells from PBMCs. This sample's subset: CD45RA+ positively selected. The chain carries TRBV29-1 and TRBJ1-1; 8 bases are shared with TRBD1. CDR3 nucleotides: TGCAGCGTCCAGGGGGCCGTCACTGAAGCTTTCTTT. Its protein product is CSVQGAVTEAFF.